The source of this TCR beta chain is a study of CD8 T cells in Susac syndrome. Reverse transcription of about 0.45 to 1 ug RNA used random hexamers. Multiplex PCR with immunoSEQ amplified the TCR beta CDR3 across 54 Vbeta and 13 Jbeta. A single record per CDR3 protein comes from TCRdb applying MiXCR to the immunoSEQ multiplex PCR reads. The top ten clones hold approximately 0.2% of a sample with about 300,000 distinct CDR3 sequences, around 91% of them seen once. This CDR3 contains 15 residues. V lost 4 bases, J lost 1 base, and 12 bases lay in between. Germline V gene lookup returns CDR1 SGHTS and CDR2 YDEGEE. On this clonotype: Its antigen is currently unknown.

Sequencing of TCR beta was performed on blood CD8+ T cells and on blood CD4+ T cells. Negative isolation yielded the CD8+ and CD4+ T cells, while FACS enriched the TEMRA cells. Study outcomes and limitations: The study recognized that its TCR sequencing and HLA analysis covered a relatively small number of individuals.

The chain links TRBV5-8 to TRBJ2-1; the D gene is possibly TRBD1 (6 bases). The specimen sequenced was CD8+ T cells from PBMCs. This sequence originates from a human donor with multiple sclerosis. CDR3: CASSGGTPSYNEQFF. The CDR3 bases are TGTGCCAGCAGCGGTGGGACACCTTCCTACAATGAGCAGTTCTTC.